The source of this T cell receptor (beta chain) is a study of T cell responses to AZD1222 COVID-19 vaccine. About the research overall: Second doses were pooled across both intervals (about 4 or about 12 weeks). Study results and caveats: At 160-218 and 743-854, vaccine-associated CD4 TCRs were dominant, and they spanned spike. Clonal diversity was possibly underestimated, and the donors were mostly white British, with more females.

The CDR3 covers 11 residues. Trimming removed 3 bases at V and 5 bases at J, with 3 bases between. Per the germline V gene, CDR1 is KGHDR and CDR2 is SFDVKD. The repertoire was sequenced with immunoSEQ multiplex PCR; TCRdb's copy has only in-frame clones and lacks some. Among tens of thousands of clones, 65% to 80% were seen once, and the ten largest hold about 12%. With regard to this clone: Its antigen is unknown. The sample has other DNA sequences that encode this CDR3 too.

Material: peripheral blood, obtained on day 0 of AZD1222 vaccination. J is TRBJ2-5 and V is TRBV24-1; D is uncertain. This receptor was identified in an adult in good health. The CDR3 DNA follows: TGTGCCACCAGTGATGGGGAGACCCAGTACTTC. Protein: CATSDGETQYF.